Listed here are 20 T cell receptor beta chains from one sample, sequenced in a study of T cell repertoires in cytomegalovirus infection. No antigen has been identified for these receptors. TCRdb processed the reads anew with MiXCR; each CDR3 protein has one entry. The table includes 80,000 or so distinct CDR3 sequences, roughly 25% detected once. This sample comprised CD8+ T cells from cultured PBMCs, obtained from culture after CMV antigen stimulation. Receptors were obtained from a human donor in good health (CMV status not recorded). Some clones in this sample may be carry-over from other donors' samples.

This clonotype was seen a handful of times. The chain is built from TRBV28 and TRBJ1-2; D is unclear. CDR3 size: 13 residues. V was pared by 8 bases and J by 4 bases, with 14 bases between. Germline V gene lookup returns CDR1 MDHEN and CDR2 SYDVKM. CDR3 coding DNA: TGTGCCAGCGGAGAGGGAGAGAGCTATGGCTACACCTTC. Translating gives CASGEGESYGYTF.

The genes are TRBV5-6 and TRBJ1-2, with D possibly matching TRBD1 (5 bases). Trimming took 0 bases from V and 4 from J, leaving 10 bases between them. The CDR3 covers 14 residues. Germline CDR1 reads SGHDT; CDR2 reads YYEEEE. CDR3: CASSLGDSFYGYTF. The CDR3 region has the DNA TGTGCCAGCAGCTTGGGAGACAGTTTCTATGGCTACACCTTC. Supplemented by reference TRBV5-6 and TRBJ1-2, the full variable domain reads DAGVTQSPTHLIKTRGQQVTLRCSPKSGHDTVSWYQQALGQGPQFIFQYYEEEERQRGNFPDRFSGHQFPNYSSELNVNALLLGDSALYLCASSLGDSFYGYTFGSGTRLTVV.

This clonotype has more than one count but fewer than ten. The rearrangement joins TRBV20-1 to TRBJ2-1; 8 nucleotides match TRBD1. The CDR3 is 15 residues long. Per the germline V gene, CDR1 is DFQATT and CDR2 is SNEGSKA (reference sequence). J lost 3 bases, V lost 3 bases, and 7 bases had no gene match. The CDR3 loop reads CSARTGTGSYNEQFF. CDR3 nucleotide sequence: TGCAGTGCTAGGACCGGGACAGGAAGCTACAATGAGCAGTTCTTC.

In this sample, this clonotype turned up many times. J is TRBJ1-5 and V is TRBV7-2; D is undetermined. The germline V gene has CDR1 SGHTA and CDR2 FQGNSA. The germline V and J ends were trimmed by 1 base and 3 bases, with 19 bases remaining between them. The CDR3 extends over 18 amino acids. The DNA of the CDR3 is TGTGCCAGCAGCTTAGTATTAACGCCAAACCCCAACAATCAGCCCCAGCATTTT. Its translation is CASSLVLTPNPNNQPQHF.

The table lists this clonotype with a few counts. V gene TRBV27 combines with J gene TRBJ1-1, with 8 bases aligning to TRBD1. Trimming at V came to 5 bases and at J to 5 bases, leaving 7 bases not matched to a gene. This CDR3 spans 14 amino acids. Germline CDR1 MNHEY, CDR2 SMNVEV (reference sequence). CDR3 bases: TGTGCCAGCAGTACACAGGGGGTAGGGACTGAAGCTTTCTTT. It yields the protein CASSTQGVGTEAFF.

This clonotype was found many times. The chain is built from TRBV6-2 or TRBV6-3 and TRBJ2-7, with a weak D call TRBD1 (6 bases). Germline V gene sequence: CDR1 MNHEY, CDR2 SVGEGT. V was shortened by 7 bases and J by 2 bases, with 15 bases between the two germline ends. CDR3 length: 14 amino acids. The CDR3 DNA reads TGTGCCAGCACCGACCTGACAGGAGCCTACGAGCAGTACTTC. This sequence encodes CASTDLTGAYEQYF.

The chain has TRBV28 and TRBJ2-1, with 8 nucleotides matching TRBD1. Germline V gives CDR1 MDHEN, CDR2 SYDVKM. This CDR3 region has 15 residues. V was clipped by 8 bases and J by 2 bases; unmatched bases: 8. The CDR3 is CASVGSQGAYNEQFF. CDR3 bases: TGTGCCAGCGTAGGTTCACAGGGGGCCTACAATGAGCAGTTCTTC.

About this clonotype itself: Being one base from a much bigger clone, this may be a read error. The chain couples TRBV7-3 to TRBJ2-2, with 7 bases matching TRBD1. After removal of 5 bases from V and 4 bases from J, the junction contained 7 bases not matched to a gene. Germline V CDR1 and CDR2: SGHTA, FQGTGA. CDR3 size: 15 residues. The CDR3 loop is CASSRGGRGTGELFF. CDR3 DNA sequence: TGTGCCAGCAGCCGAGGGGGCCGTGGCACCGGGGAGCTGTTTTTT.

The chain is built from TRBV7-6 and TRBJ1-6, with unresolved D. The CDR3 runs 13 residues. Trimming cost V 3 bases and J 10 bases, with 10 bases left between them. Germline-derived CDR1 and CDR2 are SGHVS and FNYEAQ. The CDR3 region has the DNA TGTGCCAGCAGCTTGACGCCCGTGTCACCCCTCCACTTT. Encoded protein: CASSLTPVSPLHF. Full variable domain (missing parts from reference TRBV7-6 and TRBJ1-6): GAGVSQSPRYKVTKRGQDVALRCDPISGHVSLYWYRQALGQGPEFLTYFNYEAQQDKSGLPNDRFSAERPEGSISTLTIQRTEQRDSAMYRCASSLTPVSPLHFGNGTRLTVT.

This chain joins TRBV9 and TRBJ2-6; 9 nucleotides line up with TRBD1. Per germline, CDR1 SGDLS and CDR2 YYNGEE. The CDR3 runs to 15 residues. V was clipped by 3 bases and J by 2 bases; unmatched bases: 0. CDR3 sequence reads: CASSGTGAGANVLTF. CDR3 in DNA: TGTGCCAGCAGCGGGACAGGGGCTGGGGCCAACGTCCTGACTTTC.

The CDR3 region is CSARLPQGTGELFF. CDR3 DNA: TGCAGTGCTAGACTCCCTCAGGGCACCGGGGAGCTGTTTTTT. The chain is built from TRBV20-1 and TRBJ2-2, with TRBD1 as a possible D gene (5 bases). The CDR3 loop spans 14 amino acids. CDR1 is DFQATT, CDR2 SNEGSKA, per germline (reference sequence). The V gene lost 2 bases and the J gene lost 4 bases, with 11 bases spanning the gap.

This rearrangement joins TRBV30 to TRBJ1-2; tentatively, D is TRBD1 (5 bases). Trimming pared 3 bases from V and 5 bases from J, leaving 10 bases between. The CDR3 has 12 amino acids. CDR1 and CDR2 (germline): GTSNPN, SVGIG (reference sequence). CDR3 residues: CAWREGDYGYTF. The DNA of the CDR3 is TGTGCCTGGAGGGAAGGGGATTATGGCTACACCTTC. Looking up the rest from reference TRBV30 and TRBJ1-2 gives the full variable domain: SQTIHQWPATLVQPVGSPLSLECTVEGTSNPNLYWYRQAAGRGLQLLFYSVGIGQISSEVPQNLSASRPQDRQFILSSKKLLLSDSGFYLCAWREGDYGYTFGSGTRLTVV.

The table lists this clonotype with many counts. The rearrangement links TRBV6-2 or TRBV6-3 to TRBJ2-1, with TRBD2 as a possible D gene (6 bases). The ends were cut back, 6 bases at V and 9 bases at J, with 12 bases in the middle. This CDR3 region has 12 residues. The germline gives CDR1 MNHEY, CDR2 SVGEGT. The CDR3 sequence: CASSPGVVEQFF. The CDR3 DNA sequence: TGTGCCAGCAGCCCGGGGGTCGTTGAGCAGTTCTTC.

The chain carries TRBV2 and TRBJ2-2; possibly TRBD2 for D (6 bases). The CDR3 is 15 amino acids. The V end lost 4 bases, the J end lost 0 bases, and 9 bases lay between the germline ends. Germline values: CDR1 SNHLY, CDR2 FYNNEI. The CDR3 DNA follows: TGTGCCAGCAGTGGTCGGACTACGAACACCGGGGAGCTGTTTTTT. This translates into CASSGRTTNTGELFF.

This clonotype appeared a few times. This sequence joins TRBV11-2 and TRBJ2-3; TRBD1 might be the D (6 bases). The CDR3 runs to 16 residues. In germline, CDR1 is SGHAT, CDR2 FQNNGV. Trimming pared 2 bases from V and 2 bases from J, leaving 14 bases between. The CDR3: CASSLYRQANTDTQYF. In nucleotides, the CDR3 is TGTGCCAGCAGCTTATACCGACAGGCCAACACAGATACGCAGTATTTT. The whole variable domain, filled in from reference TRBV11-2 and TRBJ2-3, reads EAGVAQSPRYKIIEKRQSVAFWCNPISGHATLYWYQQILGQGPKLLIQFQNNGVVDDSQLPKDRFSAERLKGVDSTLKIQPAKLEDSAVYLCASSLYRQANTDTQYFGPGTRLTVL.

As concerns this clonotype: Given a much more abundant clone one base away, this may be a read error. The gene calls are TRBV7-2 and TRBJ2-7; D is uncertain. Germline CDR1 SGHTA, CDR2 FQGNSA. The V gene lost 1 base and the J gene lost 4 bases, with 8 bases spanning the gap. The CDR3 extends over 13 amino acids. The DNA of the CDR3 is TGTGCCAGCAGCTTAGTTTCGTGGTACGAGCAGTACTTC. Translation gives CASSLVSWYEQYF.

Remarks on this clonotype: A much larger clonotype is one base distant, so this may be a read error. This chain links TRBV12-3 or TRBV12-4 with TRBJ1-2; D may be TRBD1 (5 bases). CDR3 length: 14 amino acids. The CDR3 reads CACSRDDANYGYTF. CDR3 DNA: TGTGCCTGCAGTCGGGACGACGCTAACTATGGCTACACCTTC.

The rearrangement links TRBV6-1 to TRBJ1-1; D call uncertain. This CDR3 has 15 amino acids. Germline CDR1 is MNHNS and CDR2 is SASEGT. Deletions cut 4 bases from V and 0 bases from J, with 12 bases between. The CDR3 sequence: CASSVLDNLNTEAFF. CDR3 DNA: TGTGCCAGCAGTGTTCTCGACAATCTGAACACTGAAGCTTTCTTT.

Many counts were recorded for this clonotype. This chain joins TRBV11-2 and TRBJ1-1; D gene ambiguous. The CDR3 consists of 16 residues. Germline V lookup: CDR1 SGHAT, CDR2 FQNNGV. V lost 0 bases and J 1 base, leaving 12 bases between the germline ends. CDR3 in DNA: TGTGCCAGCAGCTTAGATTATCCCGAAGAGAACACTGAAGCTTTCTTT. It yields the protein CASSLDYPEENTEAFF.

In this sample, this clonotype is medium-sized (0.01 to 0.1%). The CDR3 nucleotides read TGTGCCAGCAGCTTACTCCCCCTAGCGGGTAAACAAGAGACCCAGTACTTC. Its protein is CASSLLPLAGKQETQYF. The chain couples TRBV7-2 to TRBJ2-5; 8 nucleotides line up with TRBD2. Germline V gene lookup returns CDR1 SGHTA and CDR2 FQGNSA. J lost 2 bases, V lost 2 bases, and 10 bases had no gene match. The CDR3 has 17 residues.